Below, 6 T cell receptor beta chains from the same sample are listed, as sequenced in a study of T cells in Graves' hyperthyroidism and ophthalmopathy. Amplification targeted TCR beta CDR3 regions from RNA transcripts. The HTBI set primed first-round TCR CDR3 RT-PCR. TCRdb fed the multiplex PCR reads into MiXCR, producing one record per CDR3 protein. The sample contains 480,000 or so distinct CDR3 sequences, under 15% of which appear only once. The sample comprised blood. The receptors were sampled from a young woman with Graves' hyperthyroidism.

This sequence joins TRBV24-1 and TRBJ2-2; 12 bases fit TRBD1. Germline V gene data show CDR1 as KGHDR and CDR2 as SFDVKD. Trimming took 3 bases from V and 5 from J; bases not matched to a gene: 6. The CDR3 is 17 residues long. The CDR3 loop is CATSDRGDRGLTGELFF. The DNA for the CDR3 is TGTGCCACCAGTGATCGGGGGGACAGGGGGCTGACCGGGGAGCTGTTTTTT.

This clonotype came up many times. The chain employs TRBV12-5 and TRBJ1-1; maybe TRBD1 (5 bases). This CDR3 has 15 amino acids. The V and J ends lost 0 bases and 5 bases respectively, with 13 bases between them. The germline gives CDR1 LGHNT, CDR2 FRNRAP. The CDR3 loop reads CASGLVGQGSTEAFF. DNA of the CDR3: TGTGCTAGTGGTTTGGTAGGCCAGGGAAGTACTGAAGCTTTCTTT.

The sample holds many counts of this clonotype. This sequence joins TRBV12-3 or TRBV12-4 and TRBJ1-5; D is unresolved. The ends were cut back, 3 bases at V and 1 base at J, with 16 bases in the middle. This CDR3 has 17 residues. CDR3 nucleotide sequence: TGTGCCAGCAGTTTTTTCCCAGGTGGGGAGAGCAATCAGCCCCAGCATTTT. It is translated as CASSFFPGGESNQPQHF.

V gene TRBV16 combines with J gene TRBJ2-7; 12 nucleotides align to TRBD2. The CDR3 has 15 amino acids. Germline trimming cut 4 bases from V and 2 bases from J; bases unmatched to any gene: 3. Per germline, CDR1 KGHSY and CDR2 FQNENV. CDR3 in amino acids: CASSPLAGGTYEQYF. DNA for the CDR3: TGTGCCAGCAGCCCACTAGCGGGAGGCACCTACGAGCAGTACTTC.

This chain connects TRBV19 to TRBJ2-3; 7 positions agree with TRBD2. There are 16 residues in the CDR3. The J segment lost 4 bases and the V segment lost 3 bases, leaving 10 bases of the junction unmatched. Germline CDR1 LNHDA, CDR2 SQIVND (reference sequence). The CDR3 reads CASSITGGMGSDTQYF. The CDR3 nucleotides are TGTGCCAGTAGTATTACCGGGGGGATGGGATCAGATACGCAGTATTTT.

This clonotype was seen repeatedly, ten times or more. The V gene is TRBV9, the J gene TRBJ1-4; TRBD1 aligns across 8 bases. Germline CDR1 reads SGDLS; CDR2 reads YYNGEE. The CDR3 runs 15 residues. Unmatched junction bases numbered 5, after V lost 0 bases and J lost 7 bases. CDR3 sequence (DNA): TGTGCCAGCAGCGTAGCCCCCGGACAGGGTGAAAAACTGTTTTTT. Translated, it gives CASSVAPGQGEKLFF.